The next 14 T cell receptor beta chains were all read from a single sample in a study of CD8 T cells in ankylosing spondylitis. Study-wide points: It appeared that ankylosing spondylitis blood was characterized by a TCR beta motif of seven or eight highly homologous variants.

What these receptors recognize is not known. TCRdb ran MiXCR on the 5' RACE reads and lists one entry per CDR3 protein. Among hundreds of thousands of distinct CDR3 sequences listed, approximately 10% were seen once. The sequenced sample consisted of blood, either unsorted or a sorted T cell fraction (not recorded which). Every receptor here comes from a male donor with ankylosing spondylitis.

This clonotype was found many times. The chain couples TRBV5-6 to TRBJ1-1, with a tentative D call TRBD1 (5 bases). Germline CDR1 is SGHDT and CDR2 is YYEEEE. This CDR3 has 13 amino acids. V was trimmed by 5 bases and J by 4 bases, leaving 12 bases between them. As DNA, the CDR3 is TGTGCCAGCAGTCCATGGGGGATCACTGAAGCTTTCTTT. Its translation: CASSPWGITEAFF.

In its sample, this clonotype was seen a few times. This rearrangement joins TRBV7-9 to TRBJ2-5; either TRBD1 or TRBD2 may fit D (5 bases each). This CDR3 contains 15 residues. The V gene lost 0 bases and the J gene lost 3 bases, with 11 bases spanning the gap. Germline lookup yields CDR1 SEHNR and CDR2 FQNEAQ (reference sequence). CDR3: CASSLAGAREETQYF. The CDR3 DNA reads TGTGCCAGCAGCTTAGCCGGGGCCAGAGAAGAGACCCAGTACTTC.

This sequence joins TRBV7-2 and TRBJ1-1; possible D gene TRBD1, 5 bases. Germline V CDR1 and CDR2: SGHTA, FQGNSA. This CDR3 is built from 14 residues. V lost 5 bases and J 3 bases, leaving 13 bases between the germline ends. The CDR3 is CASSIQVVDTEAFF. In DNA form, the CDR3 reads TGTGCCAGCAGCATACAGGTTGTCGACACTGAAGCTTTCTTT. Combining the CDR3 with reference TRBV7-2 and TRBJ1-1 gives the whole variable domain GAGVSQSPSNKVTEKGKDVELRCDPISGHTALYWYRQSLGQGLEFLIYFQGNSAPDKSGLPSDRFSAERTGGSVSTLTIQRTQQEDSAVYLCASSIQVVDTEAFFGQGTRLTVV.

This clonotype showed up many times. The V call is TRBV11-3, the J call TRBJ2-3; D is perhaps TRBD1 or TRBD2 (5 bases each). V lost 5 bases and J 0 bases, leaving 9 bases between the germline ends. The CDR3 runs 14 residues. Germline values: CDR1 SGHNT, CDR2 YENEEA. As DNA, the CDR3 is TGTGCCAGCAGCCCCGGGGCTAGCACAGATACGCAGTATTTT. Translating it yields CASSPGASTDTQYF.

The chain employs TRBV20-1 and TRBJ2-5; the match to TRBD2 covers 9 bases. The CDR3 length is 15 residues. V trimming: 3 bases; J trimming: 5 bases; junction bases outside the gene matches: 10. Germline CDR1 and CDR2: DFQATT and SNEGSKA (reference sequence). The CDR3 bases are TGCAGTGCTAGGAGTTGGCTAGCGGGAAGGGAGACCCAGTACTTC. This translates into CSARSWLAGRETQYF.

This clonotype occurred once. The chain couples TRBV7-9 to TRBJ1-1, with D unresolved. The germline V gene encodes CDR1 SEHNR and CDR2 FQNEAQ (reference sequence). The CDR3 consists of 13 residues. The V end was cut by 0 bases, the J end by 5 bases, with 7 bases between. CDR3 bases: TGTGCCAGCAGCTTAGCGGCCGAAACTGAAGCTTTCTTT. Protein: CASSLAAETEAFF.

This clonotype has only a few counts. J is TRBJ2-3 and V is TRBV10-3; 8 bases match TRBD2. This CDR3 contains 15 residues. Trimming took 5 bases from V and 0 from J; bases not matched to a gene: 4. Germline-derived CDR1 and CDR2 are ENHRY and SYGVKD. The CDR3 sequence: CAISPSGFSTDTQYF. The CDR3, as DNA: TGTGCCATCAGTCCTAGCGGGTTTAGCACAGATACGCAGTATTTT.

A few counts support this clonotype. The V call is TRBV5-1, the J call TRBJ2-1; D not resolved. From germline, CDR1 is SGHRS and CDR2 YFSETQ. V dropped 5 bases and J dropped 0 bases, with 15 bases sitting between them. This CDR3 spans 16 amino acids. In DNA, the CDR3 is TGCGCCAGCAGTATCTCTACTTTTAGCTCCTACAATGAGCAGTTCTTC. This gives the protein CASSISTFSSYNEQFF.

This clonotype has at least ten counts. This rearrangement joins TRBV20-1 to TRBJ2-7; D could derive from TRBD1 or TRBD2 (5 bases each). CDR1 and CDR2 (germline): DFQATT, SNEGSKA (reference sequence). The CDR3 runs to 15 residues. V was cut by 0 bases and J by 1 base, with 13 bases left in between. CDR3 bases: TGCAGTGCTAGAGATCCTACGGGACGGTCCTACGAGCAGTACTTC. It encodes CSARDPTGRSYEQYF.

The chain is built from TRBV2 and TRBJ2-1, with D unclear. This CDR3 has 11 amino acids. Trimming shortened V by 4 bases and J by 8 bases, and 6 bases separated the two germline ends. Germline V CDR1 and CDR2: SNHLY, FYNNEI. Written as DNA, the CDR3 is TGTGCCAGCAGTGGAATGGATGAGCAGTTCTTC. This gives the protein CASSGMDEQFF.

This chain uses TRBV18 with TRBJ1-3, with 7 bases fitting TRBD1. The CDR3 extends over 15 amino acids. The germline V gene has CDR1 KGHSH and CDR2 LQKENI. V dropped 4 bases and J dropped 3; count of bases not matched to a gene: 6. The CDR3 DNA follows: TGTGCCAGCTCACAAGACAGGGCGGATGGAAACACCATATATTTT. This encodes CASSQDRADGNTIYF.

The gene calls are TRBV28 and TRBJ2-1, with 7 bases aligning to TRBD2. The junction had 8 bases not matched to a gene; V was cut back by 4 bases and J by 5 bases. The CDR3 consists of 15 residues. Germline CDR1 MDHEN, CDR2 SYDVKM. CDR3 amino acids: CASSSSAGTDNEQFF. The DNA of the CDR3 is TGTGCCAGCAGTTCCTCAGCGGGAACCGACAATGAGCAGTTCTTC.

This clonotype was observed a handful of times. V is TRBV11-2 and J is TRBJ2-7, with TRBD2 identical over 9 bases. The CDR3 covers 15 residues. J lost 3 bases, V lost 4 bases, and 7 bases had no gene match. The germline V gene has CDR1 SGHAT and CDR2 FQNNGV. The CDR3 protein is CASSSLSGSIYEQYF. CDR3 coding DNA: TGTGCCAGCAGCTCCCTTAGCGGGAGTATCTACGAGCAGTACTTC.

This clonotype showed up just a few times. The chain couples TRBV3-1 to TRBJ2-7; 12 nucleotides line up with TRBD1. The germline V gene has CDR1 LGHDT and CDR2 YNNKEL (reference sequence). V shed 6 bases, J shed 4 bases, and the junction held 7 bases outside the gene matches. The CDR3 totals 15 residues. CDR3 nucleotide sequence: TGTGCCAGCAGTAAAGGGACAGGGGGCCGGTACGAGCAGTACTTC. This codes for CASSKGTGGRYEQYF.